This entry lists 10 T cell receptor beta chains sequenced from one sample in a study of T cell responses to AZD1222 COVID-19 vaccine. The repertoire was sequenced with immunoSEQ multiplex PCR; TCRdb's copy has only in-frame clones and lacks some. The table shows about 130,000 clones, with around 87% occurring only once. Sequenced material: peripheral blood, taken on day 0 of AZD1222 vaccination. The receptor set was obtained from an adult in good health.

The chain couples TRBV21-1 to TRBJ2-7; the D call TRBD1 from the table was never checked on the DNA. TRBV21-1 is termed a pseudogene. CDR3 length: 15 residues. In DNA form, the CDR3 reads TGTGCCAGCAGCATTCGACAGGGATTAAGCTACGAGCAGTACTTC. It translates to CASSIRQGLSYEQYF.

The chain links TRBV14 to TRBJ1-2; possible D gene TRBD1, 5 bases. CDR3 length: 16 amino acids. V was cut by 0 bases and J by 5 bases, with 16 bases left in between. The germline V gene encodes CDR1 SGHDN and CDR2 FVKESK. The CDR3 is CASSQDETGERYGYTF. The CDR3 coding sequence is TGTGCCAGCAGCCAAGATGAGACGGGGGAGAGATATGGCTACACCTTC.

CDR3 sequence reads: CATSRDRLTSGSEEQYF. For the CDR3, the DNA is TGTGCCACCAGCAGAGACCGATTGACTAGCGGGAGTGAGGAGCAGTACTTC. The chain recombines TRBV15 with TRBJ2-7; 12 bases align to TRBD2. Germline V gives CDR1 LNHNV, CDR2 YYDKDF (reference sequence). J lost 7 bases, V lost 0 bases, and 10 bases had no gene match. This CDR3 spans 17 amino acids.

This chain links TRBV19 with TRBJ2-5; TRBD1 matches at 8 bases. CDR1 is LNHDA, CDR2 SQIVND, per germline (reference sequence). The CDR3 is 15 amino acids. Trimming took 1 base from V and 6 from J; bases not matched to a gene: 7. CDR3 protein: CASSIARTGPKTQYF. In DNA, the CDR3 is TGTGCCAGTAGTATAGCCCGGACAGGGCCAAAGACCCAGTACTTC.

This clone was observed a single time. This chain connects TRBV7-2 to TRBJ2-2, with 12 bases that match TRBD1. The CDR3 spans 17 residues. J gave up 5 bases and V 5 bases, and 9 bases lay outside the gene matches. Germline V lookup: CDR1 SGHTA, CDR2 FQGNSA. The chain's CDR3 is CASSTGTGGLRTGELFF. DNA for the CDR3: TGTGCCAGCAGCACCGGGACAGGGGGCTTGAGAACCGGGGAGCTGTTTTTT.

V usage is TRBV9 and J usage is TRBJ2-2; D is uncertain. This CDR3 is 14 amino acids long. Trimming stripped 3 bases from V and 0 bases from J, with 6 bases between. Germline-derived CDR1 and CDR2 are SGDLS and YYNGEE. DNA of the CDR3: TGTGCCAGCAGCGAACGGCCGAACACCGGGGAGCTGTTTTTT. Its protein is CASSERPNTGELFF.

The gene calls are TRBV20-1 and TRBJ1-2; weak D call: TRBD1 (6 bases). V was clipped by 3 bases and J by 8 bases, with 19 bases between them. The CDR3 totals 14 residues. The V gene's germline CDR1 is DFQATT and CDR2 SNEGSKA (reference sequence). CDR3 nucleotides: TGCAGTGCTAGTCTAAACAGGGCACTCTGGGGCTACACCTTC. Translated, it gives CSASLNRALWGYTF.

CDR3 bases: TGTGCCAGCTCAGTTTCTAGCGGGAGGACCGGGACCCAGTACTTC. Its protein product is CASSVSSGRTGTQYF. This chain joins TRBV18 and TRBJ2-5; 11 nucleotides agree with TRBD2. V dropped 5 bases and J dropped 7; count of bases not matched to a gene: 9. CDR1 KGHSH and CDR2 LQKENI come from the germline V gene. The CDR3 loop spans 15 amino acids.

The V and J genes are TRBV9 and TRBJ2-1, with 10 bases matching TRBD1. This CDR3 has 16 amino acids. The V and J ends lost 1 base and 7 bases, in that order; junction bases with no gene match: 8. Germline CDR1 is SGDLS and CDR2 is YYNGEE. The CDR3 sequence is CASSVLRQGAGNEQFF. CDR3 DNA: TGTGCCAGCAGCGTATTGCGACAGGGGGCTGGTAATGAGCAGTTCTTC.

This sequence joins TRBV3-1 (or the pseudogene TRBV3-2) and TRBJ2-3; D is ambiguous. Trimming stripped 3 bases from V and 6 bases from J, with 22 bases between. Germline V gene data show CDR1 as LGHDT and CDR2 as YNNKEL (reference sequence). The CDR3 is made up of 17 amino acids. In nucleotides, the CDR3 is TGTGCCAGCAGCCATGTCACGGACGCACACCTGCGGGATACGCAGTATTTT. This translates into CASSHVTDAHLRDTQYF.